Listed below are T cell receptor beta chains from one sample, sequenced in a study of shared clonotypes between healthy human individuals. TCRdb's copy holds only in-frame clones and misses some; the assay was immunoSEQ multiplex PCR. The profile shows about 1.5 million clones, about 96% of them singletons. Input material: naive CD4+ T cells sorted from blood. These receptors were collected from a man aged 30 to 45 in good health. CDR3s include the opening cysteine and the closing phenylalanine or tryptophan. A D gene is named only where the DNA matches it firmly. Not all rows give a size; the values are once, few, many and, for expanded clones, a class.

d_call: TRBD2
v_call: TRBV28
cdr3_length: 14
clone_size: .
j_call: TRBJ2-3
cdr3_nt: TGTGCCAGCAGTTTCGGCGGGAGCGCAGATACGCAGTATTTT
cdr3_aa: CASSFGGSADTQYF

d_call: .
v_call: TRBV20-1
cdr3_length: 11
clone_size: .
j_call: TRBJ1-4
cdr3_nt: TGCAGTGCCCCCAGGGGTGGGAAACTGTTTTTT
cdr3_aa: CSAPRGGKLFF

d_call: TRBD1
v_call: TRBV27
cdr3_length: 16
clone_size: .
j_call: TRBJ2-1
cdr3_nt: TGTGCCAGCAGTCTCTTACAGGGGAGCTCCTACAATGAGCAGTTCTTC
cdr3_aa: CASSLLQGSSYNEQFF

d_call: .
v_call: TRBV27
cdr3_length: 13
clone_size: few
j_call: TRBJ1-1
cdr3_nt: TGTGCCAGCAGTTCCCCGAGAAACACTGAAGCTTTCTTT
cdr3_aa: CASSSPRNTEAFF

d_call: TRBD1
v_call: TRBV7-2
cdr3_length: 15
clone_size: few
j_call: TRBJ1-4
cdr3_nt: TGTGCCAGCAGCCGCTATTCCGGGACAGATGAAAAACTGTTTTTT
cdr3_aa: CASSRYSGTDEKLFF

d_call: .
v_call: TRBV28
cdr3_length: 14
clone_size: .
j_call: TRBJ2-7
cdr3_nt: TGTGCCAGCCTAGGACCTAAAGTCTCCTACGAGCAGTACTTC
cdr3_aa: CASLGPKVSYEQYF

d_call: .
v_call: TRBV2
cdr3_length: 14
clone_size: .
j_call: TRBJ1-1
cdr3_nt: TGTGCCAGCAGTAAGACAGGCGGGAACACTGAAGCTTTCTTT
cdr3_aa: CASSKTGGNTEAFF

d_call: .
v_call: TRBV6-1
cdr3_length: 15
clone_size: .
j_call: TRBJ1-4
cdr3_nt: TGTGCCAGCATGGAACGAGGGGATCTGAATGAAAAACTGTTTTTT
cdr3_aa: CASMERGDLNEKLFF

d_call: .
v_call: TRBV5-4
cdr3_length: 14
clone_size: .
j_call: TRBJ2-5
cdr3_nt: TGTGCCAGCAGCTTGTGGCGGAACCAAGAGACCCAGTACTTC
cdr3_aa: CASSLWRNQETQYF

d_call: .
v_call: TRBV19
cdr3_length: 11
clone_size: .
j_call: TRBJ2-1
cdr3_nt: TGTGCCAGTAGTATAGGCAATGAGCAGTTCTTC
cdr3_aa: CASSIGNEQFF

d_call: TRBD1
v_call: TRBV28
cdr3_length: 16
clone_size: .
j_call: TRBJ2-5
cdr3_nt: TGTGCCAGCAGTTCCAAATTCAGGGGGCGCCGGGAGACCCAGTACTTC
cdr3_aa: CASSSKFRGRRETQYF

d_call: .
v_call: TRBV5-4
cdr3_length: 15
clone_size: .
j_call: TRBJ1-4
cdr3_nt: TGTGCCAGCAAGGTCGGGGGGGCGGGTGGCGAAAAACTGTTTTTT
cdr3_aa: CASKVGGAGGEKLFF

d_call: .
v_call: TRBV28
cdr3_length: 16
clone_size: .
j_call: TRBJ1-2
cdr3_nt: TGTGCCAGCAGTTTACAAGTACCGACTGGCTTCTATGGCTACACCTTC
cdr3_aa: CASSLQVPTGFYGYTF

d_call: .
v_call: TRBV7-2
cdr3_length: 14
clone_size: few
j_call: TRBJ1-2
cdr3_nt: TGTGCCAGCAGCTTAGGGGGGGACCGTAGGGGCTACACCTTC
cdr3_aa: CASSLGGDRRGYTF

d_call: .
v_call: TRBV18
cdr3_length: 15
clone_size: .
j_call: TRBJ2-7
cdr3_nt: TGTGCCAGCTCACCAAGGCAGGGCCTAGGCTACGAGCAGTACTTC
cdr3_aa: CASSPRQGLGYEQYF

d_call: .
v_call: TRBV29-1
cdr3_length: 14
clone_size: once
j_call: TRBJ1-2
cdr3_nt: TGCAGCGCTGGGGGGGCGGGATCAAACTATGGCTACACCTTC
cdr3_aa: CSAGGAGSNYGYTF

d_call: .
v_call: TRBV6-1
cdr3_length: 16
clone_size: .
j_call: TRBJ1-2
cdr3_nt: TGTGCCAGCAGTGTAGGTTTTCGTCAGGGATTCGGTGGCTACACCTTC
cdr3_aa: CASSVGFRQGFGGYTF

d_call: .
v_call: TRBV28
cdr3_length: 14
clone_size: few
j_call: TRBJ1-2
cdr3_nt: TGTGCCAGCACTTCGGGCCCCACGGGCTATGGCTACACCTTC
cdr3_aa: CASTSGPTGYGYTF

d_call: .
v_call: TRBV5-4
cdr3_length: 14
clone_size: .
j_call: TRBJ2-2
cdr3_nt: TGTGCCAGCAGCCGGGACACGAACACCGGGGAGCTGTTTTTT
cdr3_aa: CASSRDTNTGELFF

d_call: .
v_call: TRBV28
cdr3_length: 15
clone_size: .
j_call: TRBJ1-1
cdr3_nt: TGTGCCAGCGAGGTCCCCGGGACAACGAACACTGAAGCTTTCTTT
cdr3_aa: CASEVPGTTNTEAFF

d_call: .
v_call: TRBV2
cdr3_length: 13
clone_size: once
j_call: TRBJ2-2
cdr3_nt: TGTGCCAGCAGGACAGCCGCCTCCGGGGAGCTGTTTTTT
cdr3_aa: CASRTAASGELFF

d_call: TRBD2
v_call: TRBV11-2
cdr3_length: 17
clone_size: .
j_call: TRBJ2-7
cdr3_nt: TGTGCCAGCAGCTTAGGTGCCCGGCTAGCGGGAGTCGGGGAGCAGTACTTC
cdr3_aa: CASSLGARLAGVGEQYF

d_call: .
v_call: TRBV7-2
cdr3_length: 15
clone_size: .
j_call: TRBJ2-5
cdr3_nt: TGTGCCAGCAGCAAAGGGGGGAGGCCCCAAGAGACCCAGTACTTC
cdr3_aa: CASSKGGRPQETQYF

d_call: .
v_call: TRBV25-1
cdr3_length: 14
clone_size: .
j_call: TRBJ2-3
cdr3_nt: TGTGCCAGCAGTGGGTGGGCTAGCACAGATACGCAGTATTTT
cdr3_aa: CASSGWASTDTQYF

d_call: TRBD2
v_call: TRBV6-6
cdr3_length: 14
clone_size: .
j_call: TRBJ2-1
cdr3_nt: TGTGCCAGCAAAACTAGCGGGACATACAATGAGCAGTTCTTC
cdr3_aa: CASKTSGTYNEQFF

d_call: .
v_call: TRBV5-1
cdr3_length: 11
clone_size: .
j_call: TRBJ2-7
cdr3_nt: TGCGCCAGCAGCTCCCCTTACGAGCAGTACTTC
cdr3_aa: CASSSPYEQYF

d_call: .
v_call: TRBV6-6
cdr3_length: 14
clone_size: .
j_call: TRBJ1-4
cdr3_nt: TGTGCCAGCCTTGTCGGGGGGAAAAATGAAAAACTGTTTTTT
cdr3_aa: CASLVGGKNEKLFF

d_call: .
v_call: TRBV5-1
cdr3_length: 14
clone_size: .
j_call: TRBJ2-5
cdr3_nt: TGCGCCAGCAGCTTGGGGGACTGGCAAGAGACCCAGTACTTC
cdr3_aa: CASSLGDWQETQYF

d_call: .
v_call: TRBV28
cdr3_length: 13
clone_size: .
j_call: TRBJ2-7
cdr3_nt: TGTGCCAGCCGCTCGTCCAGTTCCTACGAGCAGTACTTC
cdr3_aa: CASRSSSSYEQYF

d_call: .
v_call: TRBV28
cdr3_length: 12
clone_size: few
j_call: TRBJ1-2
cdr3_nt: TGTGCCAGCAGACCCGATGCGAGCGGCTACACCTTC
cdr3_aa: CASRPDASGYTF

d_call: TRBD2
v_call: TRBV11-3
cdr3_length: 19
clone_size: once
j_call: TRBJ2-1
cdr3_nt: TGTGCCAGCAGCTTAGTTTTGGGGGTCGGAGCGGGAGATGACAATGAGCAGTTCTTC
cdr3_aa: CASSLVLGVGAGDDNEQFF

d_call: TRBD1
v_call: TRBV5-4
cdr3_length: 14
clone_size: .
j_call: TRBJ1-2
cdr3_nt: TGTGCCAGCAGCTTGGGGGACAGCACCTATGGCTACACCTTC
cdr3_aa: CASSLGDSTYGYTF

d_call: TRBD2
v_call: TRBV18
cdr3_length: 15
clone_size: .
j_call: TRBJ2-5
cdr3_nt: TGTGCCAGCTCACCGCGGAGCGGGAGTCGTGAGACCCAGTACTTC
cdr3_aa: CASSPRSGSRETQYF

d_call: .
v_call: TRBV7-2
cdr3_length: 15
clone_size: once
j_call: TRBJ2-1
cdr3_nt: TGTGCCAGCAGCTTAGCGGCTATTACTAAAGATGAGCAGTTCTTC
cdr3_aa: CASSLAAITKDEQFF

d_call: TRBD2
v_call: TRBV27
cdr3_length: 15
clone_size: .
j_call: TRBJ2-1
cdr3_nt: TGTGCCAGCAGTCCCCGGACTAGCGGGAACCATGAGCAGTTCTTC
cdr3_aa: CASSPRTSGNHEQFF

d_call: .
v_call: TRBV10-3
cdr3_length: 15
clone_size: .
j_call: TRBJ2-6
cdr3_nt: TGTGCCATCAGTGAGTCTAACCCCGCCGGCAACGTCCTGACTTTC
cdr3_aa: CAISESNPAGNVLTF

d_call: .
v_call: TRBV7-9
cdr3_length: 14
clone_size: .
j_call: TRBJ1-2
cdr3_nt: TGTGCCAGCAGCTTAGAGGCTTTCGGAGCCCCGTCGGCCTTC
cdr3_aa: CASSLEAFGAPSAF

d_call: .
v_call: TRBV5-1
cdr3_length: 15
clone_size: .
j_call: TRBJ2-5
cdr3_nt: TGCGCCAGCAGCTTAAACCCGTCCCCCCAAGAGACCCAGTACTTC
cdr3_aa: CASSLNPSPQETQYF

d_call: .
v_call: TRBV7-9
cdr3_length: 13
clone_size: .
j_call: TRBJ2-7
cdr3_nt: TGTGCCAGCAGCTTAATAGGGCACTACGAGCAGTACTTC
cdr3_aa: CASSLIGHYEQYF

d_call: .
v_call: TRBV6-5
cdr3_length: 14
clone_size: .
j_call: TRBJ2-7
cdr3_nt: TGTGCCAGCAGTTTAACCAGGGCGAATCCCGAGCAGTACTTC
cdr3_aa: CASSLTRANPEQYF

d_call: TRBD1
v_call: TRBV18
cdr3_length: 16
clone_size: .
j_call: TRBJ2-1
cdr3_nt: TGTGCCAGCTCACCACCGAATCTACAGGGGTGGGATGAGCAGTTCTTC
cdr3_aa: CASSPPNLQGWDEQFF

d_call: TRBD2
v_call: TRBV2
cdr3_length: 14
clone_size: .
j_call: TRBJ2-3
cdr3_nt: TGTGCCAGCAAGCCTGCGGGAGGCACAGATACGCAGTATTTT
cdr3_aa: CASKPAGGTDTQYF

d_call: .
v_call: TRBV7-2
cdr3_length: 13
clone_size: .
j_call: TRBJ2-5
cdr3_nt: TGTGCCAGCAGCTTACTAGGGATAGAGACCCAGTACTTC
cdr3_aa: CASSLLGIETQYF

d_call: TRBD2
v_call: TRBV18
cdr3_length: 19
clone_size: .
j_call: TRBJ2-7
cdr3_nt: TGTGCCAGCTCACCACCGTGGGGACTAGCGGGAGGGGCCCCGCGCGAGCAGTACTTC
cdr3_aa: CASSPPWGLAGGAPREQYF

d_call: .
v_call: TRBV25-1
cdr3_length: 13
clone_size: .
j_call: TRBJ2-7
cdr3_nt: TGTGCCACCCAAACAGTGAACTCCTACGAGCAGTACTTC
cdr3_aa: CATQTVNSYEQYF

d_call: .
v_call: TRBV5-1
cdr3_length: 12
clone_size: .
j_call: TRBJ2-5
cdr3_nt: TGCGCCAGCAGCTTGGGACTTGAGACCCAGTACTTC
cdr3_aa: CASSLGLETQYF

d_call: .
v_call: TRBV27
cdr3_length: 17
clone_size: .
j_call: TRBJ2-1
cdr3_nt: TGTGCCAGCAGTTACCAGCCCCGACAAAAGAGATACAATGAGCAGTTCTTC
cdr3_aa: CASSYQPRQKRYNEQFF

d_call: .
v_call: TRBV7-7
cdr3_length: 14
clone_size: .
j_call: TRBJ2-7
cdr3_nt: TGTGCCAGCAGCTCCCGGGCCGGCTCCTACGAGCAGTACTTC
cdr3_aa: CASSSRAGSYEQYF

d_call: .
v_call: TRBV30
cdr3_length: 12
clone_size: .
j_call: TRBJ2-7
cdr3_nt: TGTGCCTGGAGTCCAACTAGCTACGAGCAGTACTTC
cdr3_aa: CAWSPTSYEQYF

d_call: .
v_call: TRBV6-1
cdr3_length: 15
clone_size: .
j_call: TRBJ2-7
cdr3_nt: TGTGCCAGCAGTGAAGTCTGGGCCAAAGCCTACGAGCAGTACTTC
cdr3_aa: CASSEVWAKAYEQYF

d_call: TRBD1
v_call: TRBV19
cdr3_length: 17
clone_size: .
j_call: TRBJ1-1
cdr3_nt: TGTGCCAGTAGGACGACCGGACAGGGAGATTGGAGCACTGAAGCTTTCTTT
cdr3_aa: CASRTTGQGDWSTEAFF

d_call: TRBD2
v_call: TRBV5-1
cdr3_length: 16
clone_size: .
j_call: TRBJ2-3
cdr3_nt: TGCGCCAGCAGCGGCGGGGCGGGACTAGGTTCAGATACGCAGTATTTT
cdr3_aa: CASSGGAGLGSDTQYF

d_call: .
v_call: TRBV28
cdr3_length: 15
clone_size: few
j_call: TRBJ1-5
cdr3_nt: TGTGCCAGCAGTCTCGTGGACAGCAACAATCAGCCCCAGCATTTT
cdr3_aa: CASSLVDSNNQPQHF

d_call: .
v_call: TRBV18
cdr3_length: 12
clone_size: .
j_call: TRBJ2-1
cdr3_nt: TGTGCCAGCTCAGACTCCAGGGATGAGCAGTTCTTC
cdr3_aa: CASSDSRDEQFF